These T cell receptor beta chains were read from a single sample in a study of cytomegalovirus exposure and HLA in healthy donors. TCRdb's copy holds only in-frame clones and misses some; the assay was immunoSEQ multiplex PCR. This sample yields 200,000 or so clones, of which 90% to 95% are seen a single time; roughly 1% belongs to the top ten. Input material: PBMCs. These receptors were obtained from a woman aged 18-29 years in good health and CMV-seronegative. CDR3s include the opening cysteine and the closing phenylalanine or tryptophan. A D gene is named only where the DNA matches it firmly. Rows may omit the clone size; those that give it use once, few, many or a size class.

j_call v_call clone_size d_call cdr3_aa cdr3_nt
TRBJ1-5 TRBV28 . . CASTVGVWSNQPQHF TGTGCCAGCACTGTAGGGGTCTGGAGCAATCAGCCCCAGCATTTT
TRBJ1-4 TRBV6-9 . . CASSSQGGGEKLFF TGTGCCAGCAGTTCTCAGGGTGGGGGGGAAAAACTGTTTTTT
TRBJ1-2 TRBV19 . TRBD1 CASSIGQQGYGYTF TGTGCCAGTAGTATAGGCCAACAGGGGTACGGCTACACCTTC
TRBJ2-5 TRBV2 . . CASSEVGGGQGTQYF TGTGCCAGCAGTGAAGTGGGAGGCGGTCAAGGTACCCAGTACTTC
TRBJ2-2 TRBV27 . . CASSLTINGELFF TGTGCCAGCAGTTTAACAATTAACGGGGAGCTGTTTTTT
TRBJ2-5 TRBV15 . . CATSLFQGSQETQYF TGTGCCACCAGCCTCTTCCAGGGGTCACAAGAGACCCAGTACTTC
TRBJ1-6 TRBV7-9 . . CASTSWGGGPHSPLHF TGTGCCAGCACCTCTTGGGGCGGGGGGCCCCATTCACCCCTCCACTTT
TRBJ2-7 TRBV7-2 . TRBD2 CASSVRGLAVYEQYF TGTGCCAGCAGCGTGAGGGGACTAGCGGTCTACGAGCAGTACTTC
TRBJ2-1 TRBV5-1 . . CASSPGGVYNEQFF TGCGCCAGCAGTCCTGGCGGAGTATACAATGAGCAGTTCTTC
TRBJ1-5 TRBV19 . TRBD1 CASTSGTAGNQPQHF TGTGCCAGTACCTCAGGGACAGCCGGCAATCAGCCCCAGCATTTT
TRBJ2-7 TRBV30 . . CAWCRTAKGEQYF TGTGCCTGGTGTAGGACAGCAAAGGGCGAGCAGTACTTC
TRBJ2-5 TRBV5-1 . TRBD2 CASSLVIAGSRETQYF TGCGCCAGCAGCTTGGTGATAGCGGGGAGCCGAGAGACCCAGTACTTC
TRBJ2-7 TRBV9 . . CASSVFGGNYEQYF TGTGCCAGCAGCGTTTTCGGGGGTAACTACGAGCAGTACTTC
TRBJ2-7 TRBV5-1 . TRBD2 CASRRDYPVNEQYF TGCGCCAGCAGGCGGGACTATCCTGTAAACGAGCAGTACTTC
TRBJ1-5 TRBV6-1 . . CASSIQGNSNQPQHF TGTGCCAGCAGCATACAGGGTAATAGCAATCAGCCCCAGCATTTT
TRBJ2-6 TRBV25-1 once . CASSEWGLGANVLTF TGTGCCAGCAGTGAATGGGGCCTCGGAGCCAACGTCCTGACTTTC
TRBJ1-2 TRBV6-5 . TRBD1 CASSYPGQGGRGYTF TGTGCCAGCAGTTACCCGGGACAGGGGGGTCGTGGCTACACCTTC
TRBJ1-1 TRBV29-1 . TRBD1 CSADRGNTEAFF TGCAGCGCCGACAGGGGGAACACTGAAGCTTTCTTT
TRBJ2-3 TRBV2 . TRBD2 CASSPGLAGVGGTQYF TGTGCCAGCAGCCCGGGACTAGCGGGAGTGGGCGGTACGCAGTATTTT
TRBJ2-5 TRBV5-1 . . CASSLGVGVGQETQYF TGCGCCAGCAGCTTGGGGGTGGGAGTTGGACAAGAGACCCAGTACTTC
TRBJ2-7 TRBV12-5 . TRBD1 CASAWGLGQGYEQYF TGTGCTAGTGCCTGGGGCCTGGGACAGGGCTACGAGCAGTACTTC
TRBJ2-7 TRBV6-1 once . CASSEYIAYEQYF TGTGCCAGCAGTGAGTATATCGCCTACGAGCAGTACTTC
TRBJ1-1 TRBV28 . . CASKVYVESEAFF TGTGCCAGCAAGGTATACGTGGAGAGTGAAGCTTTCTTT
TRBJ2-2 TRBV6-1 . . CASSVEVGTGELFF TGTGCCAGCAGTGTGGAGGTTGGCACCGGGGAGCTGTTTTTT
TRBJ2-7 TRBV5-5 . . CASSLAPRVQDEQYF TGTGCCAGCAGCTTGGCTCCCCGCGTTCAAGACGAGCAGTACTTC
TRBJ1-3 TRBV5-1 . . CASSLAGTSGNTIYF TGCGCCAGCAGCTTGGCGGGAACGTCAGGAAACACCATATATTTT
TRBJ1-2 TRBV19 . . CASSTLFYGYTF TGTGCCAGTAGTACGCTATTCTATGGCTACACCTTC
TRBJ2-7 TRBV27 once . CASSPLSPREQYF TGTGCCAGCAGCCCCCTGAGCCCCCGCGAGCAGTACTTC
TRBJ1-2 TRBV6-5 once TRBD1 CASSRQGAEGYGYTF TGTGCCAGCAGTCGACAGGGGGCGGAAGGCTATGGCTACACCTTC
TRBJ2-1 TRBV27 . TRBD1 CASSYEPGQRWNEQFF TGTGCCAGCAGCTATGAACCGGGACAGAGGTGGAATGAGCAGTTCTTC
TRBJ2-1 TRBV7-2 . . CASSLSPKAYNEQFF TGTGCCAGCAGCTTAAGCCCGAAAGCCTACAATGAGCAGTTCTTC
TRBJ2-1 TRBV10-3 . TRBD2 CAISESRGGINEQFF TGTGCCATCAGTGAGTCACGGGGGGGAATAAATGAGCAGTTCTTC
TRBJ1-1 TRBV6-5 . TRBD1 CASSYYRTGPNTEAFF TGTGCCAGCAGTTACTATCGGACAGGGCCTAACACTGAAGCTTTCTTT
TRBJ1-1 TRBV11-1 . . CASSLLRAAAFF TGTGCCAGCAGCCTCCTGCGGGCGGCGGCTTTCTTT
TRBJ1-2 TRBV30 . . CAWSVLQDGYTF TGTGCCTGGAGTGTACTACAGGATGGCTACACCTTC
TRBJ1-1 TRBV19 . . CASSIRGAGAFF TGTGCCAGTAGTATACGTGGAGCGGGAGCTTTCTTT
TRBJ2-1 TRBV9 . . CASSAKRGWSYNEQFF TGTGCCAGCAGCGCTAAGAGGGGGTGGTCCTACAATGAGCAGTTCTTC
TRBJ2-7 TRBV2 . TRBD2 CASSERLAGRVSYEQYF TGTGCCAGCAGTGAACGACTAGCGGGACGTGTCTCCTACGAGCAGTACTTC
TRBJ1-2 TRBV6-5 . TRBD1 CASSYLEGALGYTF TGTGCCAGCAGTTACCTAGAGGGGGCGCTTGGCTACACCTTC
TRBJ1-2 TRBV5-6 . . CASSFRDYGYTF TGTGCCAGCAGCTTCCGGGACTATGGCTACACCTTC
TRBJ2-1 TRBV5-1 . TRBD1 CASSLRDRAFSDNEQFF TGCGCCAGCAGCTTGAGGGACAGGGCATTCTCCGACAATGAGCAGTTCTTC
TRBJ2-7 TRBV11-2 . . CASSALATPTKEQYF TGTGCCAGCAGCGCCTTAGCTACCCCTACTAAGGAGCAGTACTTC
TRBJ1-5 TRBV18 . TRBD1 CASSPPGTGEVQPQHF TGTGCCAGCTCACCCCCGGGGACAGGGGAGGTTCAGCCCCAGCATTTT
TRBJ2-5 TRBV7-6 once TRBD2 CASSLAGLAGGETQYF TGTGCCAGCAGCTTAGCGGGACTAGCGGGAGGGGAGACCCAGTACTTC
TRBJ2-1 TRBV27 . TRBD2 CASSPLRRENHNEQFF TGTGCCAGCAGTCCTCTCCGGCGGGAGAACCACAATGAGCAGTTCTTC
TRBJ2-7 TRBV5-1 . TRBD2 CASSLAGTSGPSYEQYF TGCGCCAGCAGCTTGGCGGGGACTAGCGGCCCCTCCTACGAGCAGTACTTC
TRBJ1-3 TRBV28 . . CASSLRARRVTGNTIYF TGTGCCAGCAGTTTACGCGCCCGGAGGGTTACTGGAAACACCATATATTTT
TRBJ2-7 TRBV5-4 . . CASSTPDSYEQYF TGTGCCAGCAGCACCCCAGACTCCTACGAGCAGTACTTC
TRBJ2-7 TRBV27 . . CASSLGGRSYEQYF TGTGCCAGCAGTTTAGGGGGCAGGTCCTACGAGCAGTACTTC
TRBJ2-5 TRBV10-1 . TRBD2 CASSQREPGTQYF TGCGCCAGCAGCCAGCGGGAGCCAGGGACCCAGTACTTC
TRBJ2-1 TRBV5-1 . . CASSLASTYNEQFF TGCGCCAGCAGCTTGGCGAGTACCTACAATGAGCAGTTCTTC
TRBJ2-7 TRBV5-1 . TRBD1 CASRNRGREEQYF TGCGCCAGCAGAAACAGGGGGCGCGAAGAGCAGTACTTC